The 17 T cell receptor beta chains listed next were all sequenced from one sample in a study of cytomegalovirus exposure and HLA in healthy donors. Use of 60 Vbeta and 13 Jbeta primers characterized the PCR. TCRdb keeps only in-frame clones here, not all; method: immunoSEQ multiplex PCR. The table records roughly 180,000 clones, roughly 80% of them present only once. The material sequenced was PBMCs. These receptor sequences come from a female donor in good health and CMV-seronegative.

This clone was observed a few times. V usage is TRBV1 and J usage is TRBJ1-5. TRBV1 constitutes a pseudogene. CDR3 length equals 14 residues. CDR3 sequence: CTSSLGGERQPQHF. Here the CDR3 DNA reads TGCACCAGCAGCCTTGGGGGGGAACGTCAGCCCCAGCATTTT.

This clone was seen a few times. The sample has other DNA sequences that encode this CDR3 too. V and J are TRBV28 and TRBJ2-7, with 7 bases lining up with TRBD2. Trimming removed 3 bases from V and 2 bases from J; junction bases left unmatched: 1. Germline V gene data show CDR1 as MDHEN and CDR2 as SYDVKM. The CDR3 extends over 13 amino acids. CDR3: CASSFRGAYEQYF. CDR3 DNA sequence: TGTGCCAGCAGTTTTCGGGGGGCCTACGAGCAGTACTTC.

V is TRBV27 and J is TRBJ2-7; D remains ambiguous. Germline lookup yields CDR1 MNHEY and CDR2 SMNVEV (reference sequence). V lost 8 bases and J lost 5, with 7 bases in between. The CDR3 covers 10 residues. The CDR3 DNA is TGTGCCAGCCCTCGTGACGAGCAGTACTTC. Protein product: CASPRDEQYF.

This clone was counted only a few times. The CDR3 region has the DNA TGTGCCAGCAGAACAGGGACAGGAGAAGCTTTCTTT. Residues: CASRTGTGEAFF. The chain links TRBV6-6 to TRBJ1-1, with 8 bases matching TRBD1. V lost 6 bases, J lost 8 bases, and 5 bases stayed unmatched. This CDR3 contains 12 residues. The germline gives CDR1 MNHNY, CDR2 SVGAGI (reference sequence).

This chain uses TRBV30 with TRBJ1-2; weak D call: TRBD1 (5 bases). V was clipped by 4 bases and J by 6 bases, with 9 bases between them. Per germline, CDR1 GTSNPN and CDR2 SVGIG (reference sequence). The CDR3 is 11 residues long. CDR3 coding DNA: TGTGCCTGGAAGGCGGGGGATGGCTACACCTTC. This translates into CAWKAGDGYTF.

V and J are TRBV21-1 and TRBJ1-1. TRBV21-1 is assigned pseudogene status. This CDR3 comprises 14 residues. The CDR3 DNA reads as TGTGCCACTCCTATTCGGGGGGGGGCAACTGAAGCTTTCTTT. As protein: CATPIRGGATEAFF.

This clone has only a few counts. The chain joins TRBV19 to TRBJ1-3; D perhaps matches TRBD1 (6 bases). Per germline, CDR1 LNHDA and CDR2 SQIVND (reference sequence). V was shortened by 0 bases and J by 6 bases, with 12 bases between the two germline ends. The CDR3 is made up of 15 amino acids. This chain's CDR3 is CASSIDDRISNTIYF. The CDR3 region has the DNA TGTGCCAGTAGTATAGACGACAGGATATCAAACACCATATATTTT.

The chain is built from TRBV15 and TRBJ2-7, with 9 positions matching TRBD2. Germline V gene data show CDR1 as LNHNV and CDR2 as YYDKDF (reference sequence). This CDR3 is 16 amino acids long. J gave up 2 bases and V 3 bases, and 8 bases lay outside the gene matches. The CDR3 DNA is TGTGCCACCAGCAGTGCCTCGACTAGCGGTACCTACGAGCAGTACTTC. Amino acids: CATSSASTSGTYEQYF.

The rearrangement links TRBV29-1 to TRBJ1-1, with D unresolved. The CDR3 consists of 13 residues. The V gene lost 4 bases and the J gene lost 7 bases, with 16 bases spanning the gap. Germline CDR1 reads SQVTM; CDR2 reads ANQGSEA. As DNA, the CDR3 is TGCAGCGTTGTGGGCAGAAGCTATGTTGAAGCTTTCTTT. Residues: CSVVGRSYVEAFF.

The chain recombines TRBV9 with TRBJ1-3; 7 positions agree with TRBD1. Germline V gene sequence: CDR1 SGDLS, CDR2 YYNGEE. The CDR3 totals 17 residues. Trimming took 0 bases from V and 0 from J; bases not matched to a gene: 6. In DNA form, the CDR3 reads TGTGCCAGCAGCGTAGTTGACAGGGCACCCTCTGGAAACACCATATATTTT. Translated, it gives CASSVVDRAPSGNTIYF.

This chain's CDR3 is CASSGSGGEQETQYF. CDR3 DNA sequence: TGTGCCAGTAGTGGGAGCGGGGGGGAACAAGAGACCCAGTACTTC. The chain uses TRBV19 and TRBJ2-5, with TRBD2 matching 10 bases. Trimming took 5 bases from V and 2 from J; bases not matched to a gene: 5. The CDR3 has 15 amino acids. CDR1 LNHDA and CDR2 SQIVND come from the germline V gene (reference sequence).

This chain connects TRBV29-1 to TRBJ2-1, with D possibly matching TRBD2 (6 bases). Germline CDR1 is SQVTM and CDR2 is ANQGSEA. This CDR3 has 16 residues. Trimming removed 0 bases from V and 3 bases from J, with 15 bases in between. The DNA of the CDR3 is TGCAGCGTTGAAGATCGGGGGATTGGGGTCTACAATGAGCAGTTCTTC. This gives the protein CSVEDRGIGVYNEQFF.

The gene calls are TRBV18 and TRBJ1-1; 10 positions match TRBD1. This CDR3 spans 17 amino acids. Germline CDR1 KGHSH, CDR2 LQKENI. V shed 3 bases and J 10 bases; nucleotides not matched to a gene: 17. As DNA, the CDR3 is TGTGCCAGCTCACCTCTCCCTCGGGACAGGGGCCTCTCCGGAGCTTTCTTT. Amino acids: CASSPLPRDRGLSGAFF.

The V and J genes are TRBV7-2 and TRBJ2-3; D is perhaps TRBD2 (6 bases). CDR1 is SGHTA and CDR2 is FQGNSA in the germline V gene. V lost 3 bases to trimming and J lost 4 bases, with 8 bases between them. This CDR3 comprises 13 residues. In nucleotides, the CDR3 is TGTGCCAGCAGCTTTAGGGACTCAGATACGCAGTATTTT. This sequence encodes CASSFRDSDTQYF.

The chain joins TRBV7-2 to TRBJ2-1, with D unclear. CDR1 SGHTA and CDR2 FQGNSA come from the germline V gene. V dropped 1 base and J dropped 7 bases, with 8 bases sitting between them. This CDR3 spans 13 amino acids. CDR3 nucleotides: TGTGCCAGCAGCTTAGGGAGCTTAAATGAGCAGTTCTTC. Protein product: CASSLGSLNEQFF.

This chain links TRBV18 with TRBJ1-2, with no clear D. Trimming removed 2 bases at V and 3 bases at J, with 7 bases between. The CDR3 runs 13 residues. Per the germline V gene, CDR1 is KGHSH and CDR2 is LQKENI. CDR3 in amino acids: CASSPSRDYGYTF. Here the CDR3 DNA reads TGTGCCAGCTCACCAAGTCGGGACTATGGCTACACCTTC.

The chain has TRBV4-1 and TRBJ2-3; 10 bases map to TRBD1. Trimming removed 4 bases from V and 3 bases from J; junction bases left unmatched: 1. CDR3 length equals 14 residues. Germline V gives CDR1 MGHRA, CDR2 YSYEKL. CDR3 residues: CASSPGQGTDTQYF. CDR3 DNA: TGCGCCAGCAGCCCGGGACAGGGGACAGATACGCAGTATTTT.